A selection of T cell receptor beta chains follows, all from one sample in a study of regulatory T cells in long-lasting Graves disease. One entry per CDR3 protein, called by TCRdb with MiXCR from the multiplex PCR reads. Of a few hundred thousand distinct CDR3 sequences detected, about a quarter appear once; the ten largest clones hold roughly 30%. The material sequenced was peripheral blood mononuclear cells (PBMCs), taken when the disease was refractory, from a patient treated with antithyroid drugs. The receptors shown here come from a female donor with Graves disease. CDR3s include the opening cysteine and the closing phenylalanine or tryptophan. D genes are given only for firm matches. Clone size, where shown, is once, few, many, or a class for clones that have expanded.

abundance: few
v_gene: TRBV7-2
d_gene: NA
j_gene: TRBJ2-2
CDR3aa: CASSQQVGGQRELFF
CDR3nt: TGTGCCAGCAGCCAACAGGTTGGGGGTCAAAGGGAGCTGTTTTTT

abundance: many
v_gene: TRBV6-1
d_gene: TRBD1
j_gene: TRBJ1-2
CDR3aa: CASSAGTGDGYGYTF
CDR3nt: TGTGCCAGCAGCGCCGGGACAGGGGACGGCTATGGCTACACCTTC

abundance: NA
v_gene: TRBV29-1
d_gene: NA
j_gene: TRBJ2-7
CDR3aa: CSVEAGAYEQYF
CDR3nt: TGCAGCGTTGAAGCGGGAGCCTACGAGCAGTACTTC

abundance: NA
v_gene: TRBV4-1
d_gene: NA
j_gene: TRBJ2-1
CDR3aa: CASSQVQGTFYNEQFF
CDR3nt: TGCGCCAGCAGCCAAGTTCAGGGCACCTTTTACAATGAGCAGTTCTTC

abundance: NA
v_gene: TRBV6-5
d_gene: TRBD2
j_gene: TRBJ2-2
CDR3aa: CASSYSTSGANTGELFF
CDR3nt: TGTGCCAGCAGTTACTCCACTAGCGGTGCGAACACCGGGGAGCTGTTTTTT

abundance: few
v_gene: TRBV5-1
d_gene: TRBD1
j_gene: TRBJ1-1
CDR3aa: CASSPGQGTPSAEAFF
CDR3nt: TGCGCCAGCAGCCCGGGACAGGGGACTCCCTCCGCTGAAGCTTTCTTT

abundance: many
v_gene: TRBV28
d_gene: TRBD1
j_gene: TRBJ1-4
CDR3aa: CASVDRGDEKLFF
CDR3nt: TGTGCCAGCGTCGACAGGGGAGATGAAAAACTGTTTTTT

abundance: NA
v_gene: TRBV19
d_gene: NA
j_gene: TRBJ2-6
CDR3aa: CASHPPGGRGANVLTF
CDR3nt: TGTGCCAGCCACCCACCCGGGGGTAGGGGGGCCAACGTCCTGACTTTC

abundance: NA
v_gene: TRBV5-1
d_gene: NA
j_gene: TRBJ2-7
CDR3aa: CASSPRGNHEQYF
CDR3nt: TGCGCCAGCAGCCCACGGGGCAACCACGAGCAGTACTTC

abundance: few
v_gene: TRBV6-5
d_gene: NA
j_gene: TRBJ2-7
CDR3aa: CASSYSAEGNEQYF
CDR3nt: TGTGCCAGCAGTTACTCAGCAGAGGGCAACGAGCAGTACTTC

abundance: few
v_gene: TRBV7-9
d_gene: TRBD1
j_gene: TRBJ2-7
CDR3aa: CASSPGPWWGQGFSYEQYF
CDR3nt: TGTGCCAGCAGCCCCGGCCCGTGGTGGGGACAGGGATTCTCCTACGAGCAGTACTTC

abundance: once
v_gene: TRBV24-1
d_gene: TRBD2
j_gene: TRBJ2-1
CDR3aa: CATSSLAGRNEQFF
CDR3nt: TGTGCCACCAGCTCACTAGCGGGAAGAAATGAGCAGTTCTTC

abundance: many
v_gene: TRBV11-2
d_gene: NA
j_gene: TRBJ2-7
CDR3aa: CASSRMGVSYEQYF
CDR3nt: TGTGCCAGCAGCCGCATGGGAGTATCCTACGAGCAGTACTTC

abundance: many
v_gene: TRBV7-8
d_gene: TRBD1
j_gene: TRBJ1-2
CDR3aa: CASSLGMQGDNYGYTF
CDR3nt: TGTGCCAGCAGCTTAGGGATGCAGGGGGATAACTATGGCTACACCTTC

abundance: many
v_gene: TRBV24-1
d_gene: TRBD2
j_gene: TRBJ2-5
CDR3aa: CATSDPVAGGLETQYF
CDR3nt: TGTGCCACCAGTGATCCCGTAGCGGGAGGGCTGGAGACCCAGTACTTC

abundance: NA
v_gene: TRBV5-5
d_gene: TRBD1
j_gene: TRBJ1-1
CDR3aa: CASSLDPGGLDEAFF
CDR3nt: TGTGCCAGCAGCTTGGATCCAGGGGGCTTGGATGAAGCTTTCTTT

abundance: many
v_gene: TRBV2
d_gene: TRBD2
j_gene: TRBJ2-7
CDR3aa: CASSEVLGSGRMAYEQYF
CDR3nt: TGTGCCAGCAGTGAAGTTTTAGGGAGCGGGAGGATGGCCTACGAGCAGTACTTC

abundance: many
v_gene: TRBV7-9
d_gene: NA
j_gene: TRBJ1-1
CDR3aa: CASSPSGNTEAFF
CDR3nt: TGTGCCAGCAGCCCTAGTGGGAACACTGAAGCTTTCTTT

abundance: NA
v_gene: TRBV5-1
d_gene: TRBD1
j_gene: TRBJ1-5
CDR3aa: CASSLTGDRSQPQHF
CDR3nt: TGCGCCAGCAGCTTGACAGGGGATAGAAGTCAGCCCCAGCATTTT

abundance: NA
v_gene: TRBV6-9
d_gene: NA
j_gene: TRBJ2-2
CDR3aa: CASSYIFEFSYSTGELFF
CDR3nt: TGTGCCAGCAGTTACATTTTTGAGTTCTCGTATTCCACCGGGGAGCTGTTTTTT

abundance: NA
v_gene: TRBV5-1
d_gene: NA
j_gene: TRBJ2-3
CDR3aa: CASSLGGSGADTQYF
CDR3nt: TGCGCCAGCAGCTTGGGTGGGAGTGGGGCAGATACGCAGTATTTT

abundance: NA
v_gene: TRBV14
d_gene: NA
j_gene: TRBJ2-7
CDR3aa: CASSQDRGFGYEQYF
CDR3nt: TGTGCCAGCAGCCAAGATCGAGGGTTTGGATACGAGCAGTACTTC

abundance: once
v_gene: TRBV19
d_gene: NA
j_gene: TRBJ1-6
CDR3aa: CASSIRSGQGNSPLHF
CDR3nt: TGTGCCAGTAGTATTCGATCGGGGCAGGGAAATTCACCCCTCCACTTT

abundance: many
v_gene: TRBV2
d_gene: NA
j_gene: TRBJ2-6
CDR3aa: CASSEGVSGANVLTF
CDR3nt: TGTGCCAGCAGTGAAGGGGTCTCTGGGGCCAACGTCCTGACTTTC

abundance: few
v_gene: TRBV18
d_gene: NA
j_gene: TRBJ1-2
CDR3aa: CASSPQDSMGYTF
CDR3nt: TGTGCCAGCTCACCACAGGACAGTATGGGCTACACCTTC

abundance: NA
v_gene: TRBV30
d_gene: NA
j_gene: TRBJ2-6
CDR3aa: CAWSAVSGANVLTF
CDR3nt: TGTGCCTGGAGTGCGGTCTCTGGGGCCAACGTCCTGACTTTC